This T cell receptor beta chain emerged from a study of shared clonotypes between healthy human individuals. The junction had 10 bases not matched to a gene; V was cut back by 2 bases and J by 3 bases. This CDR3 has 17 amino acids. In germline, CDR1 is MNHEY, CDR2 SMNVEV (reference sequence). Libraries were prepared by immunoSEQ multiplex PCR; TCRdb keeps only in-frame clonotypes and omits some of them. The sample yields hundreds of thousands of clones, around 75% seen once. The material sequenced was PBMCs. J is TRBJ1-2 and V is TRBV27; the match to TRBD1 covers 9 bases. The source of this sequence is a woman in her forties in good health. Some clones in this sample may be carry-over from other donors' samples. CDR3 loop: CASSLHRGRGGDYGYTF. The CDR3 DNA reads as TGTGCCAGCAGTTTACACAGGGGGCGCGGTGGGGACTATGGCTACACCTTC.